This T cell receptor (beta chain) appears in the sequencing data of a study of blood T cell repertoires in COVID-19. The sample holds one count of this clone. The method was immunoSEQ multiplex PCR; TCRdb's version includes in-frame clones alone and lacks a portion of them. This sample has some 300,000 clones; about 88% occur once, and the top ten carry 1% to 1.5%. V was shortened by 8 bases and J by 2 bases, with 13 bases between the two germline ends. Germline-derived CDR1 and CDR2 are GTSNPN and SVGIG (reference sequence). This CDR3 contains 13 residues. The material sequenced was peripheral blood. The V gene is TRBV30, the J gene TRBJ1-3; a possible D gene is TRBD1 (5 bases). The receptor was isolated from a man aged 70-80 years with acute or convalescent COVID-19. The CDR3 DNA reads TGTGCCCTGACTCGGGGGGCTGGAAACACCATATATTTT. This encodes CALTRGAGNTIYF. Full variable domain (remainder filled in from reference TRBV30 and TRBJ1-3): SQTIHQWPATLVQPVGSPLSLECTVEGTSNPNLYWYRQAAGRGLQLLFYSVGIGQISSEVPQNLSASRPQDRQFILSSKKLLLSDSGFYLCALTRGAGNTIYFGEGSWLTVV.